This T cell receptor beta chain was sequenced during a study of regulatory T cells in long-lasting Graves disease. In the study overall: Graves' patients (newly diagnosed) had been on antithyroid drugs under 3 months. Notes on the study in general: Persistent Graves' disease cases displayed lower TCR diversity than newly diagnosed ones. Gene preferences differed: TRBV28, TRBJ1-2, TRBJ2-5 in persistent cases.

Library construction for TCR beta used iRepertoire HTBI primers and Arm-PCR of CDR3 regions. In the study's own analysis: Analysis of the samples identified roughly 62 TRBV and about 14 TRBJ segments. TCRdb re-analysed the multiplex PCR reads in MiXCR, keeping a single row per CDR3 protein. These V and J calls are TCRdb output, not the study's own analysis. The data show approximately 230,000 distinct CDR3 sequences, about a sixth seen once. CDR3 size: 15 residues. Trimming stripped 0 bases from V and 0 bases from J, with 8 bases between. Germline CDR1 and CDR2: SGHTA and FQGNSA. In this sample, this clonotype turned up many times. Its target is unknown. Time point: newly diagnosed GD, antithyroid drugs for less than 3 months. With RNA extracted from PBMCs as input, the TCR library was made.

Here the sequenced sample was peripheral blood mononuclear cells (PBMCs), taken at new diagnosis, from a patient treated with antithyroid drugs. The chain couples TRBV7-2 to TRBJ1-2; D not certain. The source is a female donor with Graves disease. The CDR3 DNA follows: TGTGCCAGCAGCTTAGCCCCTTTTCCTAACTATGGCTACACCTTC. Encoded protein: CASSLAPFPNYGYTF.